The entry below describes one TCR beta chain. Its target is not known. This entry is derived from a study of chemoradiotherapy in HPV16-positive cancers. Study-wide results and caveats: Better recurrence-free survival went with HPV-responsive T-cell expansion in HPV16-positive patients. The functional HPV-specific definition rests on just a couple of HPV16-positive patients. Non-HPV-specific T cells did not expand in tumors during treatment, whereas candidate HPV-specific clones and E7-related motifs did.

Germline CDR1 is SGHTA and CDR2 is FQGTGA. Germline trimming cut 5 bases from V and 0 bases from J; bases unmatched to any gene: 9. The CDR3 sequence is 17 residues long. Data came from immunoSEQ multiplex PCR; TCRdb stores just in-frame clones and leaves some out. The sample carries approximately 11,000 clones, roughly 81% recorded once. Sample acquisition took place from a patient who underwent chemoradiotherapy. The sequence was obtained from a human donor with HPV-associated anogenital cancer. The chain couples TRBV7-3 to TRBJ2-2, with 7 bases lining up with TRBD2. CDR3 DNA sequence: TGTGCCAGCAGCCCCATCGGGGGGTTCGCGAACACCGGGGAGCTGTTTTTT. Residues: CASSPIGGFANTGELFF.